One and the same sample provided the 5 T cell receptor beta chains below, sequenced in a study of blood T cell repertoires in COVID-19. Repertoires were generated with immunoSEQ multiplex PCR, while TCRdb's copy carries only in-frame clones and drops some. Here the sample spans roughly 200,000 clones, under 90% being singletons. The specimen was peripheral blood. These receptors all stem from a woman older than 75 with active or convalescent COVID-19.

The rearrangement links TRBV28 to TRBJ1-2; 10 nucleotides match TRBD1. Trimming at V came to 5 bases and at J to 7 bases, leaving 13 bases not matched to a gene. The CDR3 totals 16 residues. Germline-derived CDR1 and CDR2 are MDHEN and SYDVKM. The CDR3 is CASSPQTGGLGSGYTF. Written as DNA, the CDR3 is TGTGCCAGCAGTCCCCAGACAGGGGGCCTTGGTTCTGGCTACACCTTC.

This clone was seen only a few times. V usage is TRBV4-3 and J usage is TRBJ1-5; D may be TRBD1 (5 bases). This CDR3 has 15 amino acids. V was clipped by 2 bases and J by 6 bases, with 14 bases between them. Germline CDR1 is LGHNA and CDR2 is YSLEER. CDR3 sequence (DNA): TGCGCCAGCAGCCAATCCCACGGGGGTGGTCAGCCCCAGCATTTT. As protein: CASSQSHGGGQPQHF.

This clone appeared a few times. A read error may produce the germline difference seen at one junction end. The chain has TRBV7-7 and TRBJ1-1; D might be TRBD1 (5 bases). CDR1 SSHAT and CDR2 FNYEAQ come from the germline V gene (reference sequence). The CDR3 runs 13 residues. CDR3 nucleotide sequence: TGTGCTAGCAGCCAGGACACGAACACTGAAGCTTTCTTT. This codes for CASSQDTNTEAFF.

This clone has just a few counts. The V and J genes are TRBV4-1 and TRBJ2-7, with 8 nucleotides matching TRBD1. The germline V gene has CDR1 MGHRA and CDR2 YSYEKL. The CDR3 loop spans 13 amino acids. The V segment lost 0 bases and the J segment 11 bases; nucleotides outside the gene matches: 6. The CDR3 loop reads CASSQDPGQGKYF. The CDR3, as DNA: TGCGCCAGCAGCCAAGATCCCGGACAGGGCAAGTACTTC.

This clone appeared a single time. The chain employs TRBV5-4 and TRBJ1-1; 11 bases match TRBD1. In germline, CDR1 is SGHNT, CDR2 YYREEE (reference sequence). V lost 6 bases and J lost 3; bases outside the gene matches: 4. The CDR3 contains 14 residues. CDR3: CASTWTGGDTEAFF. For the CDR3, the DNA is TGTGCCAGCACTTGGACAGGGGGCGACACTGAAGCTTTCTTT. Using reference TRBV5-4 and TRBJ1-1 for the parts outside the CDR3, the full variable domain is ETGVTQSPTHLIKTRGQQVTLRCSSQSGHNTVSWYQQALGQGPQFIFQYYREEENGRGNFPPRFSGLQFPNYSSELNVNALELDDSALYLCASTWTGGDTEAFFGQGTRLTVV.